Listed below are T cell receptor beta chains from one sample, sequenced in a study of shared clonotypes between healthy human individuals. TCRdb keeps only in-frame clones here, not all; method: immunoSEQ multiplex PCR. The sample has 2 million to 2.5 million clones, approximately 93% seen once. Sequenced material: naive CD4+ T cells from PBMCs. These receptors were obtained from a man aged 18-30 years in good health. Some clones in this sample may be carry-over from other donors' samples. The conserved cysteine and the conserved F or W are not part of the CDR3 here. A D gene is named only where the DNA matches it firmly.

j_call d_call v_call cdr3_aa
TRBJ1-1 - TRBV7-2 ASRYAAPTPEAF
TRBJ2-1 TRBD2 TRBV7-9 ASSPQTGTSNHNEQF
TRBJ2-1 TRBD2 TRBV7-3 ASSLDSGRALGRANEQF
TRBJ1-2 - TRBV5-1 ASSRSRDGYT
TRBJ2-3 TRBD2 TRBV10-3 AISTRLAGGTDTQY
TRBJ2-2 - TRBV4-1 ASSQEAGPGYGELF
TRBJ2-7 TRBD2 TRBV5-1 ASSFDPLAGGPYEQY
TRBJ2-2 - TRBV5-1 ASSSPVQGAVTGELF
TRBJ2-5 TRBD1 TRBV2 ASIRGQGVIRETQY
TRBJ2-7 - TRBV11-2 ASSNGGRGNEQY
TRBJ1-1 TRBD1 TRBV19 ASSILIWTGLNTEAF
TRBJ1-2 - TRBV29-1 SARTWTGSGYT
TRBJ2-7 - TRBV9 ASSVGVGAYEQY
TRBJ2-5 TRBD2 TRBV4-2 ASSQVRREGQETQY
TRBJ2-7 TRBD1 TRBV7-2 ASRRDRGIGRGEY
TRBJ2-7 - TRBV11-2 ASSLKSQLYEQY
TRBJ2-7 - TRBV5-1 ASSPDLGSYEQY
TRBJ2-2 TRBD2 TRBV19 ASSHGRGVNAGELF
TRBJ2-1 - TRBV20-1 SARRRGEQF
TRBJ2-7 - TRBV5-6 ASSLLRGYEQY
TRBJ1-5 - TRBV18 ASSPTGNQPQH
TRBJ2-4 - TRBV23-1 ASRRRAGKAKNIQY
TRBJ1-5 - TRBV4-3 ASSQGTSGHQPQH
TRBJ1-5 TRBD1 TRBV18 ASSPQGGNQPQH
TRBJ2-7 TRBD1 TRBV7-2 ASSLRRQGSYEQY
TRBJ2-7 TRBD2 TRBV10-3 AISSTSGSEEQY